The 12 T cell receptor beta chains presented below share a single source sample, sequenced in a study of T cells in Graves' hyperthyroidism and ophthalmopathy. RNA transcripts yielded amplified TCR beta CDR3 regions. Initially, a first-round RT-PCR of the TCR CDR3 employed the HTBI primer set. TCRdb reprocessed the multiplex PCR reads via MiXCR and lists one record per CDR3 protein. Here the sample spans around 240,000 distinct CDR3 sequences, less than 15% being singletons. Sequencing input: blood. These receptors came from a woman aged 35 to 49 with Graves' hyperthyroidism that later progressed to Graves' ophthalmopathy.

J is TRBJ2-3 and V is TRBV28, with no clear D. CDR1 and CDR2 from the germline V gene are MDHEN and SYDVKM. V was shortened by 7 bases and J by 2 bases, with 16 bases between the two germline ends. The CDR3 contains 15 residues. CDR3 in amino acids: CASIPPPLPTDTQYF. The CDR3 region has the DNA TGTGCCAGCATCCCCCCCCCCCTCCCCACAGATACGCAGTATTTT.

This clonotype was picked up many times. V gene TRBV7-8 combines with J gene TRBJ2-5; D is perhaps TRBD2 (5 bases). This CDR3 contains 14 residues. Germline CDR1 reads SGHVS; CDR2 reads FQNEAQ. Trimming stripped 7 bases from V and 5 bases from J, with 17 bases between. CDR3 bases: TGTGCCAGCACCCCAATTCGCTCGGGGGAGACCCAGTACTTC. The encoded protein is CASTPIRSGETQYF.

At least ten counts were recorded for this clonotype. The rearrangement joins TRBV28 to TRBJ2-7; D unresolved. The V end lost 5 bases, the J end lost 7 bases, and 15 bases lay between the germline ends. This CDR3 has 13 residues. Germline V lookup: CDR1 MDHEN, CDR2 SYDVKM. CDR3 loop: CASSPGGVREQYF. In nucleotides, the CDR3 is TGTGCCAGCAGTCCGGGCGGAGTCCGGGAGCAGTACTTC.

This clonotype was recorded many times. Here the CDR3 DNA reads TGTGCCAGCAGTCACAGGGGGCAGGGCAATCAGCCCCAGCATTTT. This encodes CASSHRGQGNQPQHF. The chain joins TRBV2 to TRBJ1-5; 9 positions agree with TRBD1. Germline CDR1 SNHLY, CDR2 FYNNEI. V lost 5 bases, J lost 2 bases, and 4 bases stayed unmatched. The CDR3 length is 15 residues.

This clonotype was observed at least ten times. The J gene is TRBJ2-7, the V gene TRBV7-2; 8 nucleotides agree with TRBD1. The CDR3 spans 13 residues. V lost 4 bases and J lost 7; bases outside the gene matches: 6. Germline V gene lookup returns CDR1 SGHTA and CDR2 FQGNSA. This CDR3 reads CASSSGQGREQYF. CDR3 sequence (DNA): TGTGCCAGCAGCTCCGGACAGGGTCGGGAGCAGTACTTC.

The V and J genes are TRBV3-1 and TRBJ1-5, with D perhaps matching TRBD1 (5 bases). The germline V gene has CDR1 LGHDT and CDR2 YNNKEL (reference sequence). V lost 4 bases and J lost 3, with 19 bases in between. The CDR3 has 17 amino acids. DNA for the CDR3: TGTGCCAGCAGCCCGGGACTAGCGGGAATAATCAATCAGCCCCAGCATTTT. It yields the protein CASSPGLAGIINQPQHF. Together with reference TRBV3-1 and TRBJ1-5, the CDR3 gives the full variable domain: DTAVSQTPKYLVTQMGNDKSIKCEQNLGHDTMYWYKQDSKKFLKIMFSYNNKELIINETVPNRFSPKSPDKAHLNLHINSLELGDSAVYFCASSPGLAGIINQPQHFGDGTRLSIL.

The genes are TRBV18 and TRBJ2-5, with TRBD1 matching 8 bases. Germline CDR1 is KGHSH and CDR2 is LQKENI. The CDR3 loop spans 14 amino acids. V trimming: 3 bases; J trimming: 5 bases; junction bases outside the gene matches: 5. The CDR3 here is CASSPGQGAETQYF. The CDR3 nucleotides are TGTGCCAGCTCACCTGGACAGGGAGCGGAGACCCAGTACTTC. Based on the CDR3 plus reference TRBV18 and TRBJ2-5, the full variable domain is NAGVMQNPRHLVRRRGQEARLRCSPMKGHSHVYWYRQLPEEGLKFMVYLQKENIIDESGMPKERFSAEFPKEGPSILRIQQVVRGDSAAYFCASSPGQGAETQYFGPGTRLLVL.

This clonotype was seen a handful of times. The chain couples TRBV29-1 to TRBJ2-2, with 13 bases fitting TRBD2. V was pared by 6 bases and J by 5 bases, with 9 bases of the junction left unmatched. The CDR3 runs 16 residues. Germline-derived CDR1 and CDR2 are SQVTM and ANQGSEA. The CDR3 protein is CSVQTSGRPGTGELFF. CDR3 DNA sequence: TGCAGCGTACAGACTAGCGGGAGGCCGGGAACCGGGGAGCTGTTTTTT.

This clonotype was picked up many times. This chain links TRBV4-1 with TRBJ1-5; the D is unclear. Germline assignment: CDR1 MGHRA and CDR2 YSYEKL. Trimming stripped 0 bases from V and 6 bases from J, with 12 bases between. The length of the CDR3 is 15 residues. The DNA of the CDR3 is TGCGCCAGCAGCCAAGATGGCACACCGGGTCAGCCCCAGCATTTT. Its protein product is CASSQDGTPGQPQHF.

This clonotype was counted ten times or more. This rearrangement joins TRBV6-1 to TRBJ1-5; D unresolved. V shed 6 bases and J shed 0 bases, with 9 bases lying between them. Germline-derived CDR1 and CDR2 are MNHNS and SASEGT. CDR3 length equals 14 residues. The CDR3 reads CASSSYYSNQPQHF. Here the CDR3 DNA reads TGTGCCAGCAGCTCTTACTATAGCAATCAGCCCCAGCATTTT.

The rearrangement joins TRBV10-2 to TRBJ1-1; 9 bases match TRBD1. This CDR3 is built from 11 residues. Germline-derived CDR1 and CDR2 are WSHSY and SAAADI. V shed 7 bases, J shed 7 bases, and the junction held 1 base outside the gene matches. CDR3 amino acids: CASKGQGEAFF. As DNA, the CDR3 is TGCGCCAGCAAGGGACAGGGTGAAGCTTTCTTT.

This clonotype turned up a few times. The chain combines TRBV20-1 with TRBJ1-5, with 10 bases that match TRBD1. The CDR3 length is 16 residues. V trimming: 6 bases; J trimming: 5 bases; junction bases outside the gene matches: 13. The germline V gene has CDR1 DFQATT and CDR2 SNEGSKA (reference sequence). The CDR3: CSATHRQGAVDQPQHF. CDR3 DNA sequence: TGCAGTGCCACCCATAGACAGGGGGCCGTAGATCAGCCCCAGCATTTT.